Sequencing of this T cell receptor (beta chain) was carried out in a study of PD-1 blockade in mismatch repair-deficient tumors. General study results and limits: Tumor-resident clones, often undetectable pretreatment in blood, expanded then contracted after pembrolizumab.

The table came from immunoSEQ multiplex PCR; TCRdb's copy has only in-frame clones and leaves some out. The table shows approximately 20,000 clones, with over 75% occurring only once. After removal of 2 bases from V and 8 bases from J, the junction contained 11 bases not matched to a gene. CDR1 and CDR2 from the germline V gene are SGHRS and YFSETQ. The CDR3 extends over 16 amino acids. As concerns this clone: Its antigen is as yet unknown.

V gene TRBV5-1 combines with J gene TRBJ2-1, with 9 bases fitting TRBD2. Sequencing used PBMCs, obtained 52 weeks after starting pembrolizumab. The sequence was obtained from an adult with mismatch repair-deficient cancer. The CDR3 nucleotides read TGCGCCAGCAGCTTCCCGGGACTAGCAGCAGGGGATGAGCAGTTCTTC. Amino acid sequence: CASSFPGLAAGDEQFF.